Listed below are T cell receptor beta chains from one sample, sequenced in a study of Ad26.COV2.S vaccination and SARS-CoV-2 variants. Sequenced by immunoSEQ multiplex PCR; TCRdb stores in-frame clones only, minus some. The top ten hold 3.6% of the sample, which has a few hundred thousand clones, around 89% seen once. The sequences come from peripheral blood, collected in a trial of Ad26.COV2.S vaccine versus placebo. The receptors shown here come from a person between 18 and 65 years old who received the Ad26.COV2.S COVID-19 vaccine or a placebo. CDR3s include the opening cysteine and the closing phenylalanine or tryptophan.

J gene,V gene,CDR3 protein
TRBJ1-6,TRBV2,CASSDLGGSYNSPLHF
TRBJ1-6,TRBV11-1,CASSLQISSLGSPLHF
TRBJ1-1,TRBV28,CASTWTGGLKTEAFF
TRBJ1-1,TRBV6-5,CASSYSALGNTEAFF
TRBJ1-5,TRBV27,CASSWGFNQPQHF
TRBJ1-3,TRBV21-1,CASSSSGAGRSGNTIYF
TRBJ2-7,TRBV6-5,CASRSSGNSYEQYF
TRBJ1-5,TRBV2,CASSEGWTVGVDQPQHF
TRBJ1-1,TRBV4-3,CASSQGLRATGTEAFF
TRBJ1-2,TRBV30,CAWSRDRPYGYTF
TRBJ2-7,TRBV4-1,CASSQDRGLTYEQYF
TRBJ2-1,TRBV5-8,CASSPGQTTYNEQFF
TRBJ2-2,TRBV4-3,CASSHGTGVAGELFF
TRBJ2-5,TRBV15,CATSRDIRQSTQYF
TRBJ2-1,TRBV6-4,CASSDNVEKSSYNEQFF
TRBJ1-2,TRBV9,CASFMAGYTF
TRBJ2-2,TRBV6-5,CASSYSNTGELFF
TRBJ2-1,TRBV24-1,CATSGQDRFYYNEQFF
TRBJ1-1,TRBV11-2,CASSLVFEAFF
TRBJ1-5,TRBV6-2/TRBV6-3,CASSGWDLTLRPQHF
TRBJ2-7,TRBV25-1,CASSLGGSYEQYF
TRBJ1-4,TRBV7-9,CASSLENRGGKLFF
TRBJ2-7,TRBV6-6,CASSTDSGHEQYF
TRBJ1-5,TRBV3-1/TRBV3-2,CASSQDKGGYSNQPQHF
TRBJ2-3,TRBV5-4,CASSLSGGSADTQYF
TRBJ1-2,TRBV6-2/TRBV6-3,CASSYSATTGNYGYTF
TRBJ1-2,TRBV28,CASSLRSGGYTF
TRBJ1-6,TRBV6-2/TRBV6-3,CASSYSSDRASPLHF
TRBJ2-2,TRBV30,CAWSHRDRGNTGELFF
TRBJ1-2,TRBV12-3/TRBV12-4,CASSEGGNYGYTF
TRBJ2-1,TRBV29-1,CSVEEGTRPSYNEQFF
TRBJ2-3,TRBV6-1,CASSEAWGRGTQYF